These 29 T cell receptor beta chains originate from one sample sequenced in a study of cytomegalovirus exposure and HLA in healthy donors. The PCR ran on 60 Vbeta and 13 Jbeta primers. Using immunoSEQ multiplex PCR, the repertoire was profiled, and TCRdb retains in-frame clones only, with some absent. The sample records about 140,000 clones, 75% to 90% being singletons. Material for sequencing was PBMCs. Receptor source: a woman aged 25-40 years in good health and CMV-seronegative.

V is TRBV5-1 and J is TRBJ2-2, with a tentative D call TRBD2 (5 bases). The CDR3 runs 15 residues. Germline CDR1 reads SGHRS; CDR2 reads YFSETQ. Trimming removed 0 bases from V and 5 bases from J, with 11 bases in between. CDR3 DNA sequence: TGCGCCAGCAGCTTGGCCGCGGGCACGACCGGGGAGCTGTTTTTT. Translated, it gives CASSLAAGTTGELFF.

The V gene is TRBV19, the J gene TRBJ1-1; D possibly corresponds to TRBD1 (5 bases). The germline V and J ends were trimmed by 0 bases and 1 base, with 12 bases remaining between them. CDR3 length equals 16 residues. Germline values: CDR1 LNHDA, CDR2 SQIVND (reference sequence). DNA of the CDR3: TGTGCCAGTAGTATAGAAGGGTGGACACCGAACACTGAAGCTTTCTTT. It yields the protein CASSIEGWTPNTEAFF.

Of note for this clone: Sequence at one end of the junction differs from germline and may be a read error. The chain couples TRBV7-9 to TRBJ2-7, with TRBD2 as a possible D gene (6 bases). The germline V gene has CDR1 SEHNR and CDR2 FQNEAQ (reference sequence). CDR3 length equals 15 residues. For the CDR3, the DNA is TGTTCCAGCAGCTCCCCGGGAGCAGCAACCTACGAGCAGTACTTC. Its translation is CSSSSPGAATYEQYF. Full variable domain (rest looked up from reference TRBV7-9 and TRBJ2-7): DTGVSQNPRHKITKRGQNVTFRCDPISEHNRLYWYRQTLGQGPEFLTYFQNEAQLEKSRLLSDRFSAERPKGSFSTLEIQRTEQGDSAMYLCSSSSPGAATYEQYFGPGTRLTVT.

This rearrangement joins TRBV29-1 to TRBJ2-1; D is unclear. Deletions cut 3 bases from V and 7 bases from J, with 10 bases between. The CDR3 extends over 12 amino acids. Germline V lookup: CDR1 SQVTM, CDR2 ANQGSEA. The CDR3 sequence: CSVERRRNEQFF. The CDR3, as DNA: TGCAGCGTTGAGCGGAGACGGAATGAGCAGTTCTTC.

The CDR3, as DNA: TGTGCCAGCAGCTTGGATTCTGGAGCCCCCCTAATGAAGCAGTTCTTC. Amino acid sequence: CASSLDSGAPLMKQFF. The chain links TRBV5-6 to TRBJ2-1, with no clear D. V was trimmed by 0 bases and J by 11 bases, leaving 21 bases between them. CDR3 length: 16 residues. CDR1 SGHDT and CDR2 YYEEEE come from the germline V gene.

The rearrangement links TRBV5-1 to TRBJ2-1, with D maybe TRBD1 (5 bases). The CDR3 covers 13 residues. Per germline, CDR1 SGHRS and CDR2 YFSETQ. The V and J ends lost 0 bases and 6 bases respectively, with 7 bases between them. This chain's CDR3 is CASSLGQINEQFF. CDR3 DNA: TGCGCCAGCAGCTTGGGACAGATCAATGAGCAGTTCTTC.

The chain recombines TRBV19 with TRBJ2-3, with 9 bases identical to TRBD1. Germline V gene sequence: CDR1 LNHDA, CDR2 SQIVND (reference sequence). Trimming removed 7 bases from V and 5 bases from J; junction bases left unmatched: 7. The CDR3 consists of 14 residues. The CDR3 is CASTKTGGEDTQYF. CDR3 coding DNA: TGTGCCAGTACCAAGACAGGGGGTGAAGATACGCAGTATTTT.

The rearrangement joins TRBV6-1 to TRBJ1-3; D gene uncertain. Germline assignment: CDR1 MNHNS and CDR2 SASEGT. V dropped 4 bases and J dropped 3 bases, with 13 bases sitting between them. The CDR3 length is 15 residues. CDR3 sequence reads: CASSGETSGGNTIYF. The CDR3 nucleotides read TGTGCCAGCAGTGGGGAGACCTCGGGTGGAAACACCATATATTTT.

The V gene is TRBV19, the J gene TRBJ2-1, with D perhaps matching TRBD1 (5 bases). V dropped 4 bases and J dropped 1 base, with 11 bases sitting between them. Looked up from germline, CDR1 is LNHDA and CDR2 is SQIVND (reference sequence). This CDR3 contains 15 residues. CDR3: CASSRTGVSYNEQFF. The CDR3 nucleotides read TGTGCCAGTAGTAGAACAGGCGTTTCCTACAATGAGCAGTTCTTC.

CDR3 coding DNA: TGCGCCAGCGCTGCCAAGGTAGGGCGGGAATATGGCTACACCTTC. Translated, it gives CASAAKVGREYGYTF. The chain joins TRBV4-1 to TRBJ1-2, with no clear D. Between the trimmed V and J ends, which lost 8 bases and 5 bases, there was a span of 21 bases. The V gene's germline CDR1 is MGHRA and CDR2 YSYEKL. This CDR3 is 15 amino acids long.

This chain links TRBV5-1 with TRBJ2-5; TRBD2 is a possible D gene (6 bases). V lost 7 bases, J lost 4 bases, and 17 bases lay in between. The CDR3 length is 14 residues. Germline V gene sequence: CDR1 SGHRS, CDR2 YFSETQ. The CDR3 region is CASVSNPGVETQYF. The DNA for the CDR3 is TGCGCCAGCGTTTCCAACCCGGGGGTAGAGACCCAGTACTTC.

The V call is TRBV27, the J call TRBJ1-6; D call uncertain. From germline, CDR1 is MNHEY and CDR2 SMNVEV (reference sequence). The CDR3 is made up of 13 amino acids. V was shortened by 1 base and J by 7 bases, with 5 bases between the two germline ends. CDR3 amino acids: CASSLYSNSPLHF. Here the CDR3 DNA reads TGTGCCAGCAGTTTATACAGCAATTCACCCCTCCACTTT.

In this sample, this clone turned up many times. The rearrangement uses TRBV12-5 and TRBJ2-3; maybe TRBD2 (6 bases). Trimming shortened V by 2 bases and J by 6 bases, and 15 bases separated the two germline ends. The CDR3 covers 15 residues. Germline V gene lookup returns CDR1 LGHNT and CDR2 FRNRAP. DNA of the CDR3: TGTGCTAGTGGTTTGTTAGCGGCCAAGAGGGATACGCAGTATTTT. Its translation is CASGLLAAKRDTQYF.

The V and J genes are TRBV5-1 and TRBJ1-5; D is unclear. Per germline, CDR1 SGHRS and CDR2 YFSETQ. CDR3 size: 14 residues. The V and J ends lost 0 bases and 7 bases respectively, with 11 bases between them. CDR3 nucleotides: TGCGCCAGCAGCTTGGCTCCGGGTACCCAGCCCCAGCATTTT. Amino acids: CASSLAPGTQPQHF.

The chain links TRBV28 to TRBJ2-7; D is ambiguous. CDR1 and CDR2 from the germline V gene are MDHEN and SYDVKM. The CDR3 is 13 residues long. Trimming left V 6 bases short and J 3 bases short, with 12 bases between. In DNA, the CDR3 is TGTGCCAGCAGCCCTTCCGGAGTCTACGAGCAGTACTTC. Residues: CASSPSGVYEQYF.

The chain employs TRBV5-1 and TRBJ1-2, with 7 bases identical to TRBD1. The CDR3 covers 14 residues. Trimming took 7 bases from V and 2 from J; bases not matched to a gene: 8. Germline CDR1 and CDR2: SGHRS and YFSETQ. In nucleotides, the CDR3 is TGCGCCAGCCAAGACAGGGAGAAGAACTATGGCTACACCTTC. It is translated as CASQDREKNYGYTF.

The chain joins TRBV6-4 to TRBJ1-2, with D uncertain. The ends were cut back, 4 bases at V and 4 bases at J, with 16 bases in the middle. From germline, CDR1 is MRHNA and CDR2 SNTAGT. The CDR3 is 15 amino acids. CDR3 protein: CASSVRDNRIYGYTF. The CDR3 DNA is TGTGCCAGCAGTGTGAGAGACAATAGAATCTATGGCTACACCTTC.

The chain links TRBV10-3 to TRBJ1-2; the D is unclear. Germline CDR1 is ENHRY and CDR2 is SYGVKD. The V gene lost 5 bases and the J gene lost 2 bases, with 12 bases spanning the gap. The CDR3 covers 14 residues. The CDR3 loop reads CAISSAGGNYGYTF. The CDR3 nucleotides are TGTGCCATCAGTTCCGCGGGAGGGAACTATGGCTACACCTTC.

The V call is TRBV4-3, the J call TRBJ1-4, with 10 bases identical to TRBD1. V lost 3 bases to trimming and J lost 7 bases; unmatched junction nucleotides: 8. The germline V gene has CDR1 LGHNA and CDR2 YSLEER. This CDR3 has 16 amino acids. CDR3 residues: CASSHETGGLSEKLFF. The CDR3 bases are TGCGCCAGCAGCCATGAGACAGGGGGCTTGAGTGAAAAACTGTTTTTT.

The chain employs TRBV19 and TRBJ1-3; 7 nucleotides align to TRBD1. The V and J ends lost 5 bases and 4 bases, in that order; junction bases with no gene match: 5. Germline CDR1 is LNHDA and CDR2 is SQIVND (reference sequence). This CDR3 is 14 amino acids long. CDR3 protein: CASSLPGQGNTIYF. CDR3 sequence (DNA): TGTGCCAGTAGTCTACCGGGACAGGGAAACACCATATATTTT.

V usage is TRBV28 and J usage is TRBJ1-4; D gene ambiguous. Germline assignment: CDR1 MDHEN and CDR2 SYDVKM. The CDR3 is 14 residues long. The V end was cut by 2 bases, the J end by 4 bases, with 8 bases between. CDR3: CASSLPGGNEKLFF. Here the CDR3 DNA reads TGTGCCAGCAGTTTACCGGGAGGTAATGAAAAACTGTTTTTT.

The chain couples TRBV5-6 to TRBJ1-6, with TRBD1 matching over 7 bases. Germline lookup yields CDR1 SGHDT and CDR2 YYEEEE. The CDR3 is made up of 14 amino acids. Unmatched junction bases numbered 7, after V lost 4 bases and J lost 9 bases. As DNA, the CDR3 is TGTGCCAGCAGCCCAGGGGGTCGTGCTTCACCCCTCCACTTT. This codes for CASSPGGRASPLHF. Full variable domain (outside the CDR3, taken from reference TRBV5-6 and TRBJ1-6): DAGVTQSPTHLIKTRGQQVTLRCSPKSGHDTVSWYQQALGQGPQFIFQYYEEEERQRGNFPDRFSGHQFPNYSSELNVNALLLGDSALYLCASSPGGRASPLHFGNGTRLTVT.

The chain has TRBV7-8 and TRBJ1-5; D remains unclear. The CDR3 covers 15 residues. In germline, CDR1 is SGHVS, CDR2 FQNEAQ. Trimming stripped 8 bases from V and 7 bases from J, with 21 bases between. The CDR3 sequence is CASAFDRTATQPQHF. CDR3 bases: TGTGCCAGCGCATTCGATCGTACAGCTACCCAGCCCCAGCATTTT. The whole variable domain, filled in from reference TRBV7-8 and TRBJ1-5, reads GAGVSQSPRYKVAKRGQDVALRCDPISGHVSLFWYQQALGQGPEFLTYFQNEAQLDKSGLPSDRFFAERPEGSVSTLKIQRTQQEDSAVYLCASAFDRTATQPQHFGDGTRLSIL.

This clone was detected only once. The V gene is TRBV7-2, the J gene TRBJ2-1, with 10 bases fitting TRBD1. This CDR3 spans 15 amino acids. Looked up from germline, CDR1 is SGHTA and CDR2 is FQGNSA. Trimming took 1 base from V and 9 from J; bases not matched to a gene: 6. The CDR3 nucleotides read TGTGCCAGCAGCTTAGTGGGGACAGGGGTGAGTGAGCAGTTCTTC. Its protein is CASSLVGTGVSEQFF.

This clone was observed once. V is TRBV30 and J is TRBJ1-1; D unclear. The V and J ends lost 2 bases and 0 bases respectively, with 7 bases between them. Germline V lookup: CDR1 GTSNPN, CDR2 SVGIG (reference sequence). This CDR3 spans 13 amino acids. CDR3 sequence (DNA): TGTGCCTGGAGTACACAGCTGAACACTGAAGCTTTCTTT. This sequence encodes CAWSTQLNTEAFF.

The chain recombines TRBV30 with TRBJ1-2; D perhaps matches TRBD1 (5 bases). Germline V gene lookup returns CDR1 GTSNPN and CDR2 SVGIG (reference sequence). This CDR3 has 14 residues. V was shortened by 3 bases and J by 1 base, with 12 bases between the two germline ends. The CDR3 region has the DNA TGTGCCTGGAGCCCGGGGGAGGTTAACTATGGCTACACCTTC. It is translated as CAWSPGEVNYGYTF.

Of note for this clone: This sample also contains other DNA sequences that code for the same CDR3. V and J are TRBV5-6 and TRBJ1-1; D is uncertain. CDR3 length: 13 amino acids. Deletions cut 1 base from V and 2 bases from J, with 6 bases between. Germline V gives CDR1 SGHDT, CDR2 YYEEEE. CDR3 DNA: TGTGCCAGCAGCTTGCCGGGAAACACTGAAGCTTTCTTT. It specifies CASSLPGNTEAFF.

The chain joins TRBV20-1 to TRBJ2-7; TRBD2 is a possible D gene (6 bases). The CDR3 sequence is 11 residues long. Trimming pared 5 bases from V and 5 bases from J, leaving 10 bases between. Germline-derived CDR1 and CDR2 are DFQATT and SNEGSKA (reference sequence). The CDR3 region has the DNA TGCAGTGCTCTCCGGGGGAACGAGCAGTACTTC. Translating it yields CSALRGNEQYF.

The rearrangement uses TRBV6-4 and TRBJ2-3; 8 bases map to TRBD2. This CDR3 region has 16 residues. Germline V CDR1 and CDR2: MRHNA, SNTAGT. V lost 2 bases to trimming and J lost 0 bases; unmatched junction nucleotides: 4. In DNA form, the CDR3 reads TGTGCCAGCAGTGACGTGGCGGGGGGAAGCACAGATACGCAGTATTTT. Protein product: CASSDVAGGSTDTQYF.